This entry lists 11 T cell receptor beta chains sequenced from one sample in a study of shared clonotypes between healthy human individuals. In the naive CD8 group, cells lacked CD45RO and were positively selected for CCR7, so terminally differentiated effector memory CD45RA+ cells were left out. Method: immunoSEQ multiplex PCR; TCRdb's copy keeps in-frame clones and lacks some. The repertoire consists of roughly 590,000 clones, with roughly 95% occurring once and the leading ten covering approximately 0.1%. The sample comprised naive CD8+ T cells sorted from blood. These receptors originate from a young woman in good health.

This chain joins TRBV9 and TRBJ2-1; TRBD2 matches 8 bases. V lost 3 bases, J lost 0 bases, and 2 bases stayed unmatched. The CDR3 loop spans 15 amino acids. In germline, CDR1 is SGDLS, CDR2 YYNGEE. This CDR3 is CASSGTSSSYNEQFF. DNA of the CDR3: TGTGCCAGCAGCGGGACTAGCAGCTCCTACAATGAGCAGTTCTTC.

The chain links TRBV27 to TRBJ2-2; no clear D. The germline V gene has CDR1 MNHEY and CDR2 SMNVEV (reference sequence). This CDR3 contains 12 residues. V dropped 3 bases and J dropped 8 bases, with 7 bases sitting between them. The CDR3 protein is CASSLATGELFF. The CDR3 region has the DNA TGTGCCAGCAGTTTGGCTACGGGGGAGCTGTTTTTT.

The table lists this clone with a count of one. The V gene is TRBV28, the J gene TRBJ2-7, with D possibly being TRBD1 (5 bases). The CDR3 consists of 12 residues. V lost 7 bases and J lost 3, with 10 bases in between. Looked up from germline, CDR1 is MDHEN and CDR2 is SYDVKM. The chain's CDR3 is CASKGRVYEQYF. CDR3 in DNA: TGTGCCAGCAAGGGCAGGGTCTACGAGCAGTACTTC.

This chain joins TRBV9 and TRBJ2-1; 12 bases map to TRBD2. Trimming at V came to 3 bases and at J to 9 bases, leaving 4 bases not matched to a gene. Per the germline V gene, CDR1 is SGDLS and CDR2 is YYNGEE. This CDR3 is 14 amino acids long. CDR3 amino acids: CASSATSGSTEQFF. As DNA, the CDR3 is TGTGCCAGCAGCGCGACTAGCGGGAGTACTGAGCAGTTCTTC. Full variable domain (outside the CDR3, taken from reference TRBV9 and TRBJ2-1): DSGVTQTPKHLITATGQRVTLRCSPRSGDLSVYWYQQSLDQGLQFLIQYYNGEERAKGNILERFSAQQFPDLHSELNLSSLELGDSALYFCASSATSGSTEQFFGPGTRLTVL.

This rearrangement joins TRBV11-2 to TRBJ2-7; TRBD2 aligns across 10 bases. V shed 3 bases and J 2 bases; nucleotides not matched to a gene: 7. Germline CDR1 reads SGHAT; CDR2 reads FQNNGV. The CDR3 length is 16 residues. The CDR3 DNA reads TGTGCCAGCAGCTTGCCACTAGCGGGATTCACCTACGAGCAGTACTTC. Amino acid sequence: CASSLPLAGFTYEQYF.

CDR3 nucleotide sequence: TGTGCCAGCAGTGAAGGACTAGCGGGAATCCAAGAGACCCAGTACTTC. Amino acids: CASSEGLAGIQETQYF. V and J are TRBV6-1 and TRBJ2-5; 11 bases align to TRBD2. This CDR3 spans 16 amino acids. Trimming took 1 base from V and 1 from J; bases not matched to a gene: 2. In germline, CDR1 is MNHNS, CDR2 SASEGT.

This clone was recorded once. The chain combines TRBV14 with TRBJ2-7; D may be TRBD1 (5 bases). Per the germline V gene, CDR1 is SGHDN and CDR2 is FVKESK. This CDR3 comprises 15 residues. Trimming took 4 bases from V and 0 from J, leaving 13 bases between them. In DNA, the CDR3 is TGTGCCAGCAGCCCCAGGACACCGATCTCCTACGAGCAGTACTTC. This encodes CASSPRTPISYEQYF. Combining the CDR3 with reference TRBV14 and TRBJ2-7 gives the whole variable domain EAGVTQFPSHSVIEKGQTVTLRCDPISGHDNLYWYRRVMGKEIKFLLHFVKESKQDESGMPNNRFLAERTGGTYSTLKVQPAELEDSGVYFCASSPRTPISYEQYFGPGTRLTVT.

This rearrangement joins TRBV5-1 to TRBJ2-1; 12 bases fit TRBD2. Germline V gene sequence: CDR1 SGHRS, CDR2 YFSETQ. The V segment lost 3 bases and the J segment 8 bases; nucleotides outside the gene matches: 6. The CDR3 spans 15 residues. The CDR3 nucleotides read TGCGCCAGCAGCTGGGGGACTAGCGGGTATCATGAGCAGTTCTTC. Its translation is CASSWGTSGYHEQFF. Together with reference TRBV5-1 and TRBJ2-1, the CDR3 gives the full variable domain: KAGVTQTPRYLIKTRGQQVTLSCSPISGHRSVSWYQQTPGQGLQFLFEYFSETQRNKGNFPGRFSGRQFSNSRSEMNVSTLELGDSALYLCASSWGTSGYHEQFFGPGTRLTVL.

V is TRBV29-1 and J is TRBJ2-2; unclear D gene. V was trimmed by 4 bases and J by 4 bases, leaving 10 bases between them. The CDR3 consists of 13 residues. The germline V gene has CDR1 SQVTM and CDR2 ANQGSEA. The CDR3 nucleotides read TGCAGCGTTGGGGCGGTAGGCACCGGGGAGCTGTTTTTT. The encoded protein is CSVGAVGTGELFF.

The DNA for the CDR3 is TGTGCCAGCAGTTTTTTCCCCAGGGGGGAGACCCAGTACTTC. Translating gives CASSFFPRGETQYF. The chain has TRBV28 and TRBJ2-5; the match to TRBD1 covers 7 bases. Germline V gene data show CDR1 as MDHEN and CDR2 as SYDVKM. Trimming took 3 bases from V and 5 from J; bases not matched to a gene: 6. The CDR3 is 14 residues long.

The J gene is TRBJ1-5, the V gene TRBV13, with D unresolved. V lost 5 bases and J 4 bases, leaving 9 bases between the germline ends. The germline CDR1 and CDR2 sequences are PRHDT and FYEKMQ (reference sequence). The CDR3 consists of 13 residues. This CDR3 is CASSLTGNQPQHF. CDR3 bases: TGTGCCAGCAGCCTCACGGGGAATCAGCCCCAGCATTTT.